This TCR beta chain appears in the sequencing data of a study of PD-L1 blockade in urothelial cancer. The wider study: Between 0 and 3 prior chemotherapy regimens had been given to patients. Analysis of the blood was performed 3 weeks (second dose) and 6 weeks after treatment start. General study findings and limits: Where pretreatment blood TCR clonality fell below the median, better survival was predicted.

Note on this clone: The antigen is unknown.

Germline CDR1 and CDR2: LGHNT and FRNRAP. The CDR3 contains 15 residues. After removal of 4 bases from V and 6 bases from J, the junction contained 8 bases not matched to a gene. Time point: pretreatment peripheral blood. Sequencing used immunoSEQ multiplex PCR; TCRdb keeps in-frame clones, though not all of them. Of roughly 63,000 clones in the sample, approximately 80% were seen once. V and J are TRBV12-5 and TRBJ2-4; 8 bases match TRBD2. The source of this sequence is a man aged 65-85 years with urothelial cancer. The material was PBMCs, obtained around atezolizumab (anti-PD-L1) treatment. As DNA, the CDR3 is TGTGCTAGTGGTTCCGCCCTTACTAGCGGAAACATTCAGTACTTC. This translates into CASGSALTSGNIQYF. Filled out from reference TRBV12-5 and TRBJ2-4, the complete variable domain reads DARVTQTPRHKVTEMGQEVTMRCQPILGHNTVFWYRQTMMQGLELLAYFRNRAPLDDSGMPKDRFSAEMPDATLATLKIQPSEPRDSAVYFCASGSALTSGNIQYFGAGTRLSVL.